Shown below are 8 T cell receptor beta chains from a single sample sequenced in a study of OX40 agonist ivuxolimab in advanced cancers. Sequencing was performed with immunoSEQ multiplex PCR; in TCRdb, only in-frame clones are kept and a portion is missing. The top ten clones hold 0.86% of a sample with 72,000 or so clones, just over 85% of them seen once. Sequenced material: CD4+ or CD8+ T cells sorted from blood, taken in a trial of the OX40 agonist ivuxolimab. These receptors originate from an adult with an advanced solid tumor such as melanoma, head and neck, liver or kidney cancer.

In this sample, this clone turned up a few times. The chain recombines TRBV4-2 with TRBJ2-3; D gene uncertain. In germline, CDR1 is LGHNA, CDR2 YNFKEQ. The ends were cut back, 0 bases at V and 0 bases at J, with 4 bases in the middle. CDR3 length: 14 residues. The CDR3 nucleotides are TGTGCCAGCAGCCAAGATCCTAGCACAGATACGCAGTATTTT. Amino acids: CASSQDPSTDTQYF.

V is TRBV5-4 and J is TRBJ2-7; D gene ambiguous. CDR1 and CDR2 (germline): SGHNT, YYREEE (reference sequence). Deletions cut 4 bases from V and 2 bases from J, with 16 bases between. The CDR3 consists of 15 residues. The CDR3 DNA follows: TGTGCCAGCAGCCCCCATTGGGATGTTGCCTACGAGCAGTACTTC. Its translation is CASSPHWDVAYEQYF.

This sequence joins TRBV28 and TRBJ1-2; D is ambiguous. Germline-derived CDR1 and CDR2 are MDHEN and SYDVKM. Trimming pared 5 bases from V and 8 bases from J, leaving 12 bases between. The CDR3 runs to 12 residues. The CDR3 nucleotides are TGTGCCAGCAGTCCCCCCAGGAGCGGCTACACCTTC. Its protein is CASSPPRSGYTF.

The rearrangement links TRBV6-5 to TRBJ2-7, with 8 bases fitting TRBD2. The CDR3 runs 15 residues. With V trimmed by 2 bases and J by 1 base, 4 bases remained unmatched. Per the germline V gene, CDR1 is MNHEY and CDR2 is SVGAGI. DNA for the CDR3: TGTGCCAGCAGTTACCGGGAGGGATGGTCCTACGAGCAGTACTTC. It yields the protein CASSYREGWSYEQYF.

The chain's CDR3 is CASMIGTRHEKLFF. CDR3 nucleotides: TGTGCCAGCATGATAGGGACCCGCCATGAAAAACTGTTTTTT. V is TRBV28 and J is TRBJ1-4; possible D gene TRBD1, 5 bases. Trimming removed 7 bases from V and 6 bases from J, with 15 bases in between. CDR1 is MDHEN, CDR2 SYDVKM, per germline. The CDR3 totals 14 residues.

The chain employs TRBV6-5 and TRBJ1-1; perhaps TRBD1 as D (5 bases). V was pared by 4 bases and J by 0 bases, with 9 bases between. Germline CDR1 is MNHEY and CDR2 is SVGAGI. This CDR3 comprises 14 residues. DNA for the CDR3: TGTGCCAGCAGTTCAGGGTTGGTGAACACTGAAGCTTTCTTT. Residues: CASSSGLVNTEAFF.

For the CDR3, the DNA is TGTGCCTGGAGTGACGGGATTGGTCAGCCCCAGCATTTT. It is translated as CAWSDGIGQPQHF. The chain joins TRBV30 to TRBJ1-5; D not certain. Germline CDR1 GTSNPN, CDR2 SVGIG (reference sequence). Trimming removed 1 base from V and 6 bases from J, with 10 bases in between. There are 13 residues in the CDR3.

The chain carries TRBV29-1 and TRBJ2-3; 8 bases are shared with TRBD1. Germline V gives CDR1 SQVTM, CDR2 ANQGSEA. The V segment lost 7 bases and the J segment 2 bases; nucleotides outside the gene matches: 5. The CDR3 has 13 amino acids. As DNA, the CDR3 is TGCAGCGCCAGGGGGCAATCCACAGATACGCAGTATTTT. Its protein product is CSARGQSTDTQYF.